Listed below are T cell receptor beta chains from one sample, sequenced in a study of regulatory T cells in long-lasting Graves disease. TCRdb re-analysed the multiplex PCR reads in MiXCR, keeping a single row per CDR3 protein. Here the sample spans 360,000 or so distinct CDR3 sequences, around 11% being singletons. These data are also associated with another study on T cells in Graves' hyperthyroidism and ophthalmopathy.

Material: peripheral blood mononuclear cells (PBMCs), obtained at new diagnosis, from a patient treated with antithyroid drugs. These receptors were obtained from a young woman with Graves disease. The CDR3 runs from the conserved cysteine through the conserved F or W. D genes are given only for firm matches. The size of a clone is reported for some rows only, either as once, few or many, or as a class for expanded clones.

TRBJ1-5	.	TRBD1	TRBV7-9	TGTGCCAGCAGCTTAGTAGGGGGACAGGGAAAAAATCAGCCCCAGCATTTT	CASSLVGGQGKNQPQHF
TRBJ1-2	many	.	TRBV7-2	TGTGCCAGCAGCTTAGAGAGAAACTATGGCTACACCTTC	CASSLERNYGYTF
TRBJ2-1	many	.	TRBV11-2	TGTGCCAGCAGCTCCCCGATGGGCAATGAGCAGTTCTTC	CASSSPMGNEQFF
TRBJ1-5	.	.	TRBV19	TGTGCCAGTAGTATAGTCGGCAGTAGCAATCAGCCCCAGCATTTT	CASSIVGSSNQPQHF
TRBJ2-3	many	.	TRBV3-1	TGTGCCAGCAGCCAAGCGTTATGGGATACGCAGTATTTT	CASSQALWDTQYF
TRBJ2-1	few	TRBD2	TRBV7-9	TGTGCCAGCAGCTCGCGGGGTAGACAGCGGGATAACAATGAGCAGTTCTTC	CASSSRGRQRDNNEQFF
TRBJ2-1	few	.	TRBV12-3/TRBV12-4	TGTGCCAGCAGTTTAGGGGGGTTTATTGAGCAGTTCTTC	CASSLGGFIEQFF
TRBJ1-2	many	.	TRBV5-1	TGCGCCAGCAGCTCGTTTCCGCGGAGGAACTATGGCTACACCTTC	CASSSFPRRNYGYTF
TRBJ2-5	.	TRBD2	TRBV5-8	TGTGCCAGCAGCCGAGCCGGGACTAACAAAGAGACCCAGTACTTC	CASSRAGTNKETQYF
TRBJ2-1	many	.	TRBV20-1	TGCAGTGCTAGATCGTTAGCAGGCTACAATGAGCAGTTCTTC	CSARSLAGYNEQFF
TRBJ2-1	many	.	TRBV7-3	TGTGCCAGCAGCTTAAAACAGCTCTCCTACAATGAGCAGTTCTTC	CASSLKQLSYNEQFF
TRBJ2-7	many	.	TRBV6-1	TGTGCCACCCACGGGGTTAGAGGGCCCTACGAGCAGTACTTC	CATHGVRGPYEQYF
TRBJ1-4	.	.	TRBV9	TGTGCCAGCAGCGTAGGTGGTCACCTCAGAGAAAAACTGTTTTTT	CASSVGGHLREKLFF
TRBJ1-1	many	.	TRBV7-9	TGTGCCAGCAGCTTAACAGACCTGAACACTGAAGCTTTCTTT	CASSLTDLNTEAFF
TRBJ2-1	few	TRBD2	TRBV5-6	TGTGCCAGCAGCTTGGAGCGGGGAGATCACAATGAGCAGTTCTTC	CASSLERGDHNEQFF
TRBJ1-4	.	.	TRBV20-1	TGCAGTGCTAGAGATTCGGTAGCAACTAATGAAAAACTGTTTTTT	CSARDSVATNEKLFF
TRBJ2-2	many	TRBD1	TRBV11-1	TGTGCCAGCAGCTTAGGGGACAGGAATACCGGGGAGCTGTTTTTT	CASSLGDRNTGELFF
TRBJ1-2	many	.	TRBV3-1	TGTGCCAGCAGCCAAGGAGGGAGTGGATATGGCTACACCTTC	CASSQGGSGYGYTF
TRBJ1-6	many	TRBD1	TRBV7-2	TGTGCCAGCAGCACTCGGACAGGGCGTAATTCACCCCTCCACTTT	CASSTRTGRNSPLHF
TRBJ1-1	many	.	TRBV2	TGTGCCAGCAGCTCCAGAACACAGGGTGGGACTGAAGCTTTCTTT	CASSSRTQGGTEAFF
TRBJ2-5	many	.	TRBV5-1	TGCGCCAGCAGCTCATCGCCAGGCAGGGGGGGAGAGGAGACCCAGTACTTC	CASSSSPGRGGEETQYF
TRBJ1-2	many	.	TRBV11-2	TGTGCCAGCAGCTTAGGGGGATTTAGCGGCTACACCTTC	CASSLGGFSGYTF
TRBJ2-5	many	TRBD1	TRBV25-1	TGTGCCAGCCGAGCTCCGGACAGGCAAGAGACCCAGTACTTC	CASRAPDRQETQYF
TRBJ2-4	many	.	TRBV10-2	TGCGCCAGCAGTGACGTCGGGTTAGCCAAAAACATTCAGTACTTC	CASSDVGLAKNIQYF
TRBJ2-1	many	TRBD2	TRBV10-3	TGTGCCATCAGTGCTTCCGGGACTAGCGGGGGGAACAATGAGCAGTTCTTC	CAISASGTSGGNNEQFF
TRBJ1-1	many	TRBD1	TRBV20-1	TGCAGTGCTAGACAAAGACAGGGGGCGGGTGCTGAAGCTTTCTTT	CSARQRQGAGAEAFF
TRBJ1-1	few	.	TRBV6-1	TGTGCCAGCAGTCGAGGCCGGCTCGCGGGGGGCACTGAAGCTTTCTTT	CASSRGRLAGGTEAFF
TRBJ2-3	few	.	TRBV18	TGTGCCAGCTCATCCATAAGCACAGATACGCAGTATTTT	CASSSISTDTQYF
TRBJ2-7	.	.	TRBV28	TGTGCCAGCAGTTTTGGAGGAAACGAGCAGTACTTC	CASSFGGNEQYF
TRBJ2-1	few	.	TRBV4-1	TGCGCCAGCAGCCAAGATGCGGTACTTACGAGTTTCGGTGAGCAGTTCTTC	CASSQDAVLTSFGEQFF
TRBJ2-7	many	TRBD2	TRBV9	TGTGCCAGCAGCGTAGATAGCGGGAGCTACATCTACGAGCAGTACTTC	CASSVDSGSYIYEQYF
TRBJ1-5	many	.	TRBV11-2	TGTGCCAGCAGCTTAGCCCCAGTCCGGGGTGAGGATCAGCCCCAGCATTTT	CASSLAPVRGEDQPQHF
TRBJ1-6	many	.	TRBV5-1	TGCGCCAGCAGCTTGGCCCGAAGGGAGGGTTCACCCCTCCACTTT	CASSLARREGSPLHF
TRBJ1-4	many	TRBD1	TRBV12-3/TRBV12-4	TGTGCCAGCAGACCCAACAGGGGTGAGAGTGAAAAACTGTTTTTT	CASRPNRGESEKLFF
TRBJ1-1	many	TRBD1	TRBV6-1	TGTGCCAGCAGGACAGGGGGCCATACTGAAGCTTTCTTT	CASRTGGHTEAFF
TRBJ1-5	.	.	TRBV12-3/TRBV12-4	TGTGCCAGCAGTACTGACAGAAATAGCAATCAGCCCCAGCATTTT	CASSTDRNSNQPQHF
TRBJ2-2	few	.	TRBV5-1	TGCGCCAGCAGCGTCCCGGGACTCGGCACGAACACCGGGGAGCTGTTTTTT	CASSVPGLGTNTGELFF
TRBJ2-1	.	TRBD2	TRBV12-3/TRBV12-4	TGTGCCAGCAGTTTTCTAGCGGGAGTCGCCAATGAGCAGTTCTTC	CASSFLAGVANEQFF
TRBJ2-5	.	.	TRBV7-2	TGTGCCAGCAGCCGGACTAAACAAGAGACCCAGTACTTC	CASSRTKQETQYF
TRBJ2-2	.	.	TRBV20-1	TGCAGTGCTAAAACAGCGGACACCGGGGAGCTGTTTTTT	CSAKTADTGELFF
TRBJ2-6	.	.	TRBV27	TGTGCCAGTAGCTGGGAGTTCTCTGGGGCCAACGTCCTGACTTTC	CASSWEFSGANVLTF
TRBJ2-2	many	.	TRBV19	TGTGCCAGTAGTATCTGGGACAACACCGGGGAGCTGTTTTTT	CASSIWDNTGELFF
TRBJ1-1	many	TRBD1	TRBV7-2	TGTGCCAGCAGACGCGACAGGGTAGGTTGGAACACTGAAGCTTTCTTT	CASRRDRVGWNTEAFF
TRBJ2-1	.	.	TRBV6-5	TGTGCCAGCAGTTATGCAGAATACAATGAGCAGTTCTTC	CASSYAEYNEQFF
TRBJ1-2	many	TRBD1	TRBV28	TGTGCCAGCAGTCAGACAGGGGAAGGAGGTGGCTACACCTTC	CASSQTGEGGGYTF
TRBJ1-5	.	TRBD1	TRBV7-2	TGTGCCAGCAGCTTATCAGGGACAGGAGGTCAGCCCCAGCATTTT	CASSLSGTGGQPQHF
TRBJ2-1	many	.	TRBV20-1	TGCAGTGCTAGGTCCGGACAGTTTCCCTACAATGAGCAGTTCTTC	CSARSGQFPYNEQFF
TRBJ1-2	many	.	TRBV6-5	TGTGCCAGCAGTTACTCTGGGGGAATGGGAGGCTACACCTTC	CASSYSGGMGGYTF
TRBJ2-5	.	.	TRBV20-1	TGCAGTGCTAGTGGGGGGGCATGGCAGGGGGCCCGAGAGACCCAGTACTTC	CSASGGAWQGARETQYF
TRBJ1-6	many	.	TRBV29-1	TGCAGCGTTGCACTGGCGGGTACCTCTAGCTCACCCCTCCACTTT	CSVALAGTSSSPLHF
TRBJ2-7	many	.	TRBV2	TGTGCCAGCAGACGGACAGCCTATTACGAGCAGTACTTC	CASRRTAYYEQYF
TRBJ2-1	many	.	TRBV7-2	TGTGCCAGCAGTTCGAGAGGGGGAGGTATTCGCGAGCAGTTCTTC	CASSSRGGGIREQFF
TRBJ2-3	many	TRBD1	TRBV4-3	TGCGCCAGCAGCCAAGATGGAGCAGGGGGCGCAGATACGCAGTATTTT	CASSQDGAGGADTQYF
TRBJ2-7	.	.	TRBV29-1	TGCAGCGTTGAAGTCCGGACGGTAACCTACGAGCAGTACTTC	CSVEVRTVTYEQYF
TRBJ2-1	many	TRBD2	TRBV11-2	TGTGCCAGCAGCCCGGGGACTAGCGGGGATGAGCAGTTCTTC	CASSPGTSGDEQFF
TRBJ1-5	many	.	TRBV20-1	TGCAGTGCCCGTTATAGCAATCAGCCCCAGCATTTT	CSARYSNQPQHF
TRBJ1-1	many	.	TRBV5-1	TGCGCCAGCAGCTTTAACCCACAGGGCGCGAACACTGAAGCTTTCTTT	CASSFNPQGANTEAFF